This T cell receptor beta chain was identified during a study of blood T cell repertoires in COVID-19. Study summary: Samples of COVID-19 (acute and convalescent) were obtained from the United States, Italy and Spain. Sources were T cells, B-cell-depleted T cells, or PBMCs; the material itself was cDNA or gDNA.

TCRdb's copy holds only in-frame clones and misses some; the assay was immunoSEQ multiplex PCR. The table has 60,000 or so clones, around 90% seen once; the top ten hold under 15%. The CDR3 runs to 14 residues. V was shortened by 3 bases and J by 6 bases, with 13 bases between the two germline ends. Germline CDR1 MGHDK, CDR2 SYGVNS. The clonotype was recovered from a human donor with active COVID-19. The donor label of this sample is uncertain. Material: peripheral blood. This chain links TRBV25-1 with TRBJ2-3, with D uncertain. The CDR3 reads CASSDNPGWDTQYF. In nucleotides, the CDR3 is TGTGCCAGCAGTGATAACCCAGGATGGGATACGCAGTATTTT.